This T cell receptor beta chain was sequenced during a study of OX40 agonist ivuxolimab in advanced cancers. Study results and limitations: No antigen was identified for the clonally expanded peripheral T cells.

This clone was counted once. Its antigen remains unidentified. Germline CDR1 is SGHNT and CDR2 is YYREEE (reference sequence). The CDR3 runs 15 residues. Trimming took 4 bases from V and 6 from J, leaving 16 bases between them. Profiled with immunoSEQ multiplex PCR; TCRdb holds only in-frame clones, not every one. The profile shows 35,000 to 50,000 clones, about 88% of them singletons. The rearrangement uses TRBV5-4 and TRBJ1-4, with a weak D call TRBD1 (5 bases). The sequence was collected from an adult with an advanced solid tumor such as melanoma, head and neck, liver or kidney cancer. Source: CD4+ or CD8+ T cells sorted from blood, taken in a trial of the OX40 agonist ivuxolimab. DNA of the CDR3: TGTGCCAGCAGCCCCAACCGGGAGGGGTATGAAAAACTGTTTTTT. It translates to CASSPNREGYEKLFF. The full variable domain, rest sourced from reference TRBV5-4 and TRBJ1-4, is ETGVTQSPTHLIKTRGQQVTLRCSSQSGHNTVSWYQQALGQGPQFIFQYYREEENGRGNFPPRFSGLQFPNYSSELNVNALELDDSALYLCASSPNREGYEKLFFGSGTQLSVL.